This T cell receptor beta chain was recorded in a study of shared clonotypes between healthy human individuals. Points on this clone: Its specificity is unknown.

Whole-study findings and limits: Sharing of clonotypes among donors was expected to vary with sequencing depth.

Donation came from healthy HIV-negative adults that had no recent acute infections or vaccinations. Everyone who donated was a Caucasian adult who lived in Nashville, Tennessee. The method was immunoSEQ multiplex PCR; TCRdb's version includes in-frame clones alone and lacks a portion of them. The table records about 450,000 clones, roughly three quarters of them present only once. CDR3 length: 18 amino acids. The V end lost 4 bases, the J end lost 5 bases, and 25 bases lay between the germline ends. CDR1 and CDR2 (germline): MNHEY, SMNVEV (reference sequence). This TCR was recovered from a woman in her forties in good health. Some clones in this sample may be carry-over from other donors' samples. The chain has TRBV27 and TRBJ2-3; D is possibly TRBD2 (6 bases). Sequences were obtained from PBMCs. In DNA, the CDR3 is TGTGCCAGCAGTTCAAAAGGGACTTTCCACTCAGCAATAGATACGCAGTATTTT. Its protein product is CASSSKGTFHSAIDTQYF.